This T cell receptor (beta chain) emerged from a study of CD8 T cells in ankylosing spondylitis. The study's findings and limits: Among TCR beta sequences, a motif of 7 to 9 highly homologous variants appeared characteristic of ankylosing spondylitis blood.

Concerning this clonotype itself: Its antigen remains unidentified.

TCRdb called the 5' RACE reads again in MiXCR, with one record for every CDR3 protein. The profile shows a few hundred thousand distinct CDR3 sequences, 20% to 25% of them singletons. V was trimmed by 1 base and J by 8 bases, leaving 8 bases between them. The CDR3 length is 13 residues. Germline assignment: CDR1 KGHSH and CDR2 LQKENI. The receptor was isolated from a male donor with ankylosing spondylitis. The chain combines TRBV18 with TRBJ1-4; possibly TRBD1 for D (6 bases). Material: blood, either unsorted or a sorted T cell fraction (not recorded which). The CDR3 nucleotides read TGTGCCAGCTCACCACGGGGGCGCGAAAAACTGTTTTTT. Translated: CASSPRGREKLFF. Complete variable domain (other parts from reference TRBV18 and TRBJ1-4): NAGVMQNPRHLVRRRGQEARLRCSPMKGHSHVYWYRQLPEEGLKFMVYLQKENIIDESGMPKERFSAEFPKEGPSILRIQQVVRGDSAAYFCASSPRGREKLFFGSGTQLSVL.